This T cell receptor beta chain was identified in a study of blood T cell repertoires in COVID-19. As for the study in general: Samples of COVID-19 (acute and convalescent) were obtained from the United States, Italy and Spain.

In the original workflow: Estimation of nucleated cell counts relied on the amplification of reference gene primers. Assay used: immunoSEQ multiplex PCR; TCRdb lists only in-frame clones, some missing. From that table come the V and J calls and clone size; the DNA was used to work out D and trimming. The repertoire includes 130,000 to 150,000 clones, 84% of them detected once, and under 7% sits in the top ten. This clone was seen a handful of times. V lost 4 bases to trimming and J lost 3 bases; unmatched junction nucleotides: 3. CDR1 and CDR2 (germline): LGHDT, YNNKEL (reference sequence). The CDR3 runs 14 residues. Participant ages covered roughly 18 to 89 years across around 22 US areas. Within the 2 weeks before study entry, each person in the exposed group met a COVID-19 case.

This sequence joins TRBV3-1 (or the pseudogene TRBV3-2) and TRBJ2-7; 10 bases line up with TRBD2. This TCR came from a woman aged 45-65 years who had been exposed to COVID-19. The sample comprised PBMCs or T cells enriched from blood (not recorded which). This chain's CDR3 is CASSRTSGDYEQYF. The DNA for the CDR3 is TGTGCCAGCAGCCGAACTAGCGGGGACTACGAGCAGTACTTC.